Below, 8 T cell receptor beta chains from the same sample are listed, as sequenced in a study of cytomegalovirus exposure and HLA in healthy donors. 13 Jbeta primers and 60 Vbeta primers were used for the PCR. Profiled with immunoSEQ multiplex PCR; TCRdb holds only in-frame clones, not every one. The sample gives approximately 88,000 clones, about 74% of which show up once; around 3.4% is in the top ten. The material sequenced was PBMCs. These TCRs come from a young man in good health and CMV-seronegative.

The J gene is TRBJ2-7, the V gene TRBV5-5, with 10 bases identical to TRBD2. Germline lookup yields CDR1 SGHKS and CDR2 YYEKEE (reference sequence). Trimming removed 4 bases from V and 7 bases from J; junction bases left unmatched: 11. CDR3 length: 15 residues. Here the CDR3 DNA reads TGTGCCAGCAGCAATAGCGGGAGGACGTGGGGGGAGCAGTACTTC. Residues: CASSNSGRTWGEQYF.

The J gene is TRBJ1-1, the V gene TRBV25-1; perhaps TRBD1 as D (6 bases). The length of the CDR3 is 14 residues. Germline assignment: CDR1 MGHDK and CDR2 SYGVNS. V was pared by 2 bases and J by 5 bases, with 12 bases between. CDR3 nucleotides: TGTGCCAGCAGTGAAATTGGGGGCCGTACTGAAGCTTTCTTT. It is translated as CASSEIGGRTEAFF.

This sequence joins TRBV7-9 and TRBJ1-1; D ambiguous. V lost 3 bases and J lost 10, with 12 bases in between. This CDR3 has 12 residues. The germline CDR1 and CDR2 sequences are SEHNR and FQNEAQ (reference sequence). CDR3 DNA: TGTGCCAGCAGCTTCAATCTGGCGGGAGCTTTCTTT. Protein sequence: CASSFNLAGAFF.

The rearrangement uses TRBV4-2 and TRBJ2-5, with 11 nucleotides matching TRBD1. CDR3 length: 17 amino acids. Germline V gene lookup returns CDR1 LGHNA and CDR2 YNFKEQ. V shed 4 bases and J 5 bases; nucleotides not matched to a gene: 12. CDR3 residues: CASSRRLDRGLWETQYF. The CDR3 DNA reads TGTGCCAGCAGCCGCCGTTTGGACAGGGGGCTTTGGGAGACCCAGTACTTC.

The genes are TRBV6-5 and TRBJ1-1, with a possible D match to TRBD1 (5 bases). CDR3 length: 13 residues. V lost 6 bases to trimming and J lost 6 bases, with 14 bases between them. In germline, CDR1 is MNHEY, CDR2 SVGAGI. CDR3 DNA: TGTGCCAGCAGCAGGGATCTAAGCGCTGAAGCTTTCTTT. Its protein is CASSRDLSAEAFF.

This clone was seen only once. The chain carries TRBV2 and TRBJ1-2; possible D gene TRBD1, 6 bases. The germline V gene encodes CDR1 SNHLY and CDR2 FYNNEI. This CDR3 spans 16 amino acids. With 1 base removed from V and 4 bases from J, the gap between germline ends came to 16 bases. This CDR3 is CASSEETGRVSYGYTF. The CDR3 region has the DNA TGTGCCAGCAGTGAAGAAACAGGGAGGGTTAGCTATGGCTACACCTTC.

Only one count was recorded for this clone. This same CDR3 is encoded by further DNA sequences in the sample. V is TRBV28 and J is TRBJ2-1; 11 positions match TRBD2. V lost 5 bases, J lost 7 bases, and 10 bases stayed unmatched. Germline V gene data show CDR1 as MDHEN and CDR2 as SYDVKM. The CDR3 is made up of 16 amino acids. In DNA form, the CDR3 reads TGTGCCAGCAGTCCCCTACTAGCGGGAGTGGGTAATGAGCAGTTCTTC. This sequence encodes CASSPLLAGVGNEQFF. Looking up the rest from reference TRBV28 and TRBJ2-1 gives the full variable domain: DVKVTQSSRYLVKRTGEKVFLECVQDMDHENMFWYRQDPGLGLRLIYFSYDVKMKEKGDIPEGYSVSREKKERFSLILESASTNQTSMYLCASSPLLAGVGNEQFFGPGTRLTVL.

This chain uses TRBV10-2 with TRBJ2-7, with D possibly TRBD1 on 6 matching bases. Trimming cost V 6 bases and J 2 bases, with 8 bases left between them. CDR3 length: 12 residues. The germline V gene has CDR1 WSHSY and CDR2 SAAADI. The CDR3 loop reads CASRAGAYEQYF. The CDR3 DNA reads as TGCGCCAGCAGAGCAGGGGCCTACGAGCAGTACTTC.